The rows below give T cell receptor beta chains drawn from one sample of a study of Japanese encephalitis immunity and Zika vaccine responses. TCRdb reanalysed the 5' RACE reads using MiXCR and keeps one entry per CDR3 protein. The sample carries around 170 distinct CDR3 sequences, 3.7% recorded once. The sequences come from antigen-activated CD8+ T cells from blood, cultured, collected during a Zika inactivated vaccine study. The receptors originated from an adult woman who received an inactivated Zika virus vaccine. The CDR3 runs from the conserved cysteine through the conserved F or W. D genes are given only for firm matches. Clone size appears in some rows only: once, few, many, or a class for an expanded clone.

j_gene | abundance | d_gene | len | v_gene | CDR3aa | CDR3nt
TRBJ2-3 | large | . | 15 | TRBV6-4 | CASSEGSSATDTQYF | TGTGCCAGCAGTGAAGGGTCGTCGGCTACAGATACGCAGTATTTT
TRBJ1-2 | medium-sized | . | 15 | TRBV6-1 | CASSARQDYNYGYTF | TGTGCCAGCAGTGCCAGACAGGATTATAACTATGGCTACACCTTC
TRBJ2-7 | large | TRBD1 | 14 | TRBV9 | CASSVGQGTYEQYF | TGTGCCAGCAGCGTCGGACAGGGGACCTACGAGCAGTACTTC
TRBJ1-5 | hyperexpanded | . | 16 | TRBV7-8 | CASSLDTEYSNQPQHF | TGTGCCAGCAGCTTAGATACGGAGTATAGCAATCAGCCCCAGCATTTT
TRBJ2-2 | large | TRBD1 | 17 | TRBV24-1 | CATSDRDREISTGELFF | TGTGCCACCAGTGATCGGGACAGGGAAATTTCGACCGGGGAGCTGTTTTTT
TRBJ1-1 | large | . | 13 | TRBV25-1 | CASVGVYGTEAFF | TGTGCCAGCGTAGGGGTGTACGGCACTGAAGCTTTCTTT
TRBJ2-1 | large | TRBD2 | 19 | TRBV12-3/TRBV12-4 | CASTDAGTSGFSSYNEQFF | TGTGCCAGCACCGATGCCGGGACTAGCGGGTTTAGCTCCTACAATGAGCAGTTCTTC
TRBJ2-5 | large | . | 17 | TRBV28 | CASTPEGMGSLQETQYF | TGTGCCAGCACCCCCGAAGGCATGGGTTCTCTCCAAGAGACCCAGTACTTC
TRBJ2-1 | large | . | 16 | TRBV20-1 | CSARDRYREWGDEQFF | TGCAGTGCTAGAGATCGCTATCGGGAGTGGGGGGATGAGCAGTTCTTC
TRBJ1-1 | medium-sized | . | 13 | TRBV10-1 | CASSRQPYTEAFF | TGCGCCAGCAGCCGACAGCCTTACACTGAAGCTTTCTTT
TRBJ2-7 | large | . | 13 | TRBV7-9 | CASSPDSTYEQYF | TGTGCCAGCAGCCCCGACAGTACCTACGAGCAGTACTTC
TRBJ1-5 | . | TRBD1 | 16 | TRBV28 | CASSSLQGASHQPQHF | TGTGCCAGCAGTTCCCTACAGGGGGCATCTCATCAGCCCCAGCATTTT
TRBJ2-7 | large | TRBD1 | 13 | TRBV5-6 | CASSSWDRDEQYF | TGTGCCAGCAGCTCCTGGGACAGGGACGAGCAGTACTTC
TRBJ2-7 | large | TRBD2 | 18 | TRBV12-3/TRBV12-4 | CASSHRRTSFGLRWEQYF | TGTGCCAGCAGCCACAGAAGGACTAGCTTCGGGCTCCGATGGGAGCAGTACTTC
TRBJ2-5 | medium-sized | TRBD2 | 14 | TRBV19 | CASSPSGRAETQYF | TGTGCCAGTAGTCCAAGCGGGAGGGCTGAGACCCAGTACTTC
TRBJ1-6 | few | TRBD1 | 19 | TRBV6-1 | CASSEARGGGGIYNSPLHF | TGTGCCAGCAGTGAAGCCCGTGGAGGGGGCGGTATCTATAATTCACCCCTCCACTTT
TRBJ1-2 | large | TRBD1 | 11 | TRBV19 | CASSIGQAKTF | TGTGCCAGTAGTATCGGACAGGCGAAGACCTTC
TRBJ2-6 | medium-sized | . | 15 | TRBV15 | CATSRGESGANVLTF | TGTGCCACCAGCAGAGGAGAGTCTGGGGCCAACGTCCTGACTTTC
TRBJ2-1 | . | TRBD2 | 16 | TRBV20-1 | CSARDQWLAEDNEQFF | TGCAGTGCTAGAGATCAGTGGCTAGCGGAGGACAATGAGCAGTTCTTC
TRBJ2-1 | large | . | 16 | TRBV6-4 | CASSDSIESGSNEQFF | TGTGCCAGCAGTGACTCGATTGAGAGCGGTAGCAATGAGCAGTTCTTC
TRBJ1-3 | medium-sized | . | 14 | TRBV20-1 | CSAPDRHSGNTIYF | TGCAGTGCCCCTGACCGTCACTCTGGAAACACCATATATTTT
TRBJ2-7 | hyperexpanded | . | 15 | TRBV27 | CASSLLHSLGAEQYF | TGTGCCAGCAGTTTATTGCACTCCCTAGGTGCGGAGCAGTACTTC
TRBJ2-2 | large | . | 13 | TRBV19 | CASSMGYTGELFF | TGTGCCAGTAGTATGGGGTACACCGGGGAGCTGTTTTTT
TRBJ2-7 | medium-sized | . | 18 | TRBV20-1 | CSASPPDRPPGASYEQYF | TGCAGTGCTTCTCCCCCTGACAGGCCCCCCGGGGCCTCCTACGAGCAGTACTTC
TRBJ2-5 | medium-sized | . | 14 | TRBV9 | CASSVGGDQETQYF | TGTGCCAGCAGCGTAGGAGGGGACCAAGAGACCCAGTACTTC
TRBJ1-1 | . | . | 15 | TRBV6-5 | CASSNSGVWDTEAFF | TGTGCCAGCAGTAACTCCGGAGTTTGGGACACTGAAGCTTTCTTT
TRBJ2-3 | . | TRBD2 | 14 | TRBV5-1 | CASLVAGVGDTQYF | TGCGCCAGCTTGGTAGCGGGAGTGGGAGATACGCAGTATTTT
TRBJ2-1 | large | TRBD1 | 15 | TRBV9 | CASSPWGTGYNEQFF | TGTGCCAGCAGCCCCTGGGGGACAGGATACAATGAGCAGTTCTTC
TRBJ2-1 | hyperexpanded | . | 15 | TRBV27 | CASKAGTVSYNEQFF | TGTGCCAGCAAGGCAGGCACCGTATCCTACAATGAGCAGTTCTTC
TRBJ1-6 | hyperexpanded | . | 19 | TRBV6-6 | CASSYKRQTRTLRNSPLHF | TGTGCCAGCAGTTACAAGCGGCAGACTAGAACCTTACGGAATTCACCCCTCCACTTT
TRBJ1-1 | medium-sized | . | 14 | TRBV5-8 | CASSPPPIITEAFF | TGTGCCAGCAGCCCCCCCCCAATAATCACTGAAGCTTTCTTT
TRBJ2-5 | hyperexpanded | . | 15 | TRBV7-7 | CASSLEGTIQETQYF | TGTGCTAGCAGCTTAGAAGGGACCATCCAAGAGACCCAGTACTTC
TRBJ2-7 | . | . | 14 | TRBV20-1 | CSARDLDSSYEQYF | TGCAGTGCTAGAGATCTGGACAGCTCCTACGAGCAGTACTTC
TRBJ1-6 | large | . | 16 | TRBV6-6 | CASSYIAGHLNSPLHF | TGTGCCAGCAGTTACATCGCCGGACATCTTAATTCACCCCTCCACTTT
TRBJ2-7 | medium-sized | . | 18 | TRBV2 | CASTLERARVSGPYEQYF | TGTGCCAGTACCTTGGAGAGGGCACGAGTTAGCGGCCCCTACGAGCAGTACTTC
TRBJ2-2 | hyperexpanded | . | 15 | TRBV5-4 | CASSFDYRNTGELFF | TGTGCCAGCAGCTTCGACTACAGGAACACCGGGGAGCTGTTTTTT
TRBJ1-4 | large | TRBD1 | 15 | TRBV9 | CASSETGGTNEKLFF | TGTGCCAGCAGTGAAACAGGGGGAACTAATGAAAAACTGTTTTTT
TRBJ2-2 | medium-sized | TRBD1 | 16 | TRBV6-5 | CASSEVSDRDGGELFF | TGTGCCAGCAGTGAAGTCTCGGACAGGGACGGCGGGGAGCTGTTTTTT
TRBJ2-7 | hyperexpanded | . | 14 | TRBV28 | CASKGHTRPHEQYF | TGTGCCAGCAAGGGGCACACCCGTCCCCACGAGCAGTACTTC
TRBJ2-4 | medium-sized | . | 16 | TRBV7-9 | CASSRDVGLAKNIQYF | TGTGCCAGCAGCAGGGACGTGGGATTAGCCAAAAACATTCAGTACTTC
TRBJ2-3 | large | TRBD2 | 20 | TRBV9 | CASSVVPGLAGLLVTDTQYF | TGTGCCAGCAGCGTAGTCCCGGGACTAGCGGGGCTACTTGTCACAGATACGCAGTATTTT
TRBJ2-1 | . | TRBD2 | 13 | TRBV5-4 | CASSVLADNEQFF | TGTGCCAGCAGCGTACTAGCGGACAATGAGCAGTTCTTC
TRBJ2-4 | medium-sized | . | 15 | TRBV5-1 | CASSLADGDLNIQYF | TGCGCCAGCAGCTTGGCCGATGGGGACTTAAACATTCAGTACTTC
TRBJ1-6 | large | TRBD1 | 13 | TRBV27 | CASSLGTAIPLHF | TGTGCCAGCAGTTTAGGGACAGCGATACCCCTCCACTTT
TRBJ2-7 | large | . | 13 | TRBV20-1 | CSAMALERYEQYF | TGCAGTGCTATGGCACTAGAGAGATACGAGCAGTACTTC
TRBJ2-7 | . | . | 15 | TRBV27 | CAASLLHSLGAEQYF | TGTGCCGCCAGTTTATTGCACTCCCTAGGTGCGGAGCAGTACTTC
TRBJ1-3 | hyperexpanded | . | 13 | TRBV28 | CASSFPSGNTIYF | TGTGCCAGCAGTTTTCCCTCTGGAAACACCATATATTTT
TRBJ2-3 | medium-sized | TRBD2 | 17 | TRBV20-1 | CSARDEQRAGDTDTQYF | TGCAGTGCTAGAGATGAGCAGAGGGCGGGGGACACAGATACGCAGTATTTT
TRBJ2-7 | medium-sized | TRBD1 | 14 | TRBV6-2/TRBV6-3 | CASKTGGASYEQYF | TGTGCCAGCAAAACAGGGGGCGCCTCCTACGAGCAGTACTTC
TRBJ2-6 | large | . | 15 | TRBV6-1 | CASSEMGGGANVLTF | TGTGCCAGCAGTGAAATGGGGGGAGGGGCCAACGTCCTGACTTTC
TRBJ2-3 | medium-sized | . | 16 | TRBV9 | CASSVRPVTSTDTQYF | TGTGCCAGCAGCGTAAGGCCCGTGACATCCACAGATACGCAGTATTTT
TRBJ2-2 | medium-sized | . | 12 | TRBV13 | CASSRGTGELFF | TGTGCCAGCAGCCGGGGGACCGGGGAGCTGTTTTTT
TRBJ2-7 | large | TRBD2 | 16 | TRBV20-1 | CSARELAGWISYEQYF | TGCAGTGCTAGGGAACTAGCGGGATGGATATCCTACGAGCAGTACTTC
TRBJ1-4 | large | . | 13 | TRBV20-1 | CSARHLENEKLFF | TGCAGTGCTAGACACCTTGAGAATGAAAAACTGTTTTTT
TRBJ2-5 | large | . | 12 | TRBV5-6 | CASSFGGETQYF | TGTGCCAGCAGCTTTGGGGGAGAGACCCAGTACTTC